These T cell receptor beta chains were read from a single sample in a study of identifying expanded T cells in peripheral blood. Measured with immunoSEQ multiplex PCR; TCRdb has only the in-frame clones, and not every one. The table has about 50,000 clones, 70% to 85% seen once. Sample: blood. The source is a person aged 18 to 70 in good health. CDR3s include the opening cysteine and the closing phenylalanine or tryptophan. The D gene is left open where the match is weak. Some rows have no size entry. The others give once, few or many, or a class for an expanded clone.

>-|TRBJ1-2|TRBV5-1|-
CASSLAAGYGYTF
TGCGCCAGCAGCTTGGCTGCGGGCTATGGCTACACCTTC
>-|TRBJ1-1|TRBV29-1|few
CSVRQVNTEAFF
TGCAGCGTTAGACAGGTGAACACTGAAGCTTTCTTT
>TRBD2|TRBJ2-3|TRBV11-2|-
CASSLVASGKNTDTQYF
TGTGCCAGCAGCTTAGTGGCTAGCGGGAAGAACACAGATACGCAGTATTTT
>TRBD1|TRBJ2-5|TRBV6-1|-
CASSEDRGRETQYF
TGTGCCAGCAGTGAAGACAGGGGGAGGGAGACCCAGTACTTC
>TRBD1|TRBJ1-6|TRBV30|few
CAWSGTQGSPYSPLHF
TGTGCCTGGAGTGGCACACAGGGGTCCCCTTATTCACCCCTCCACTTT
>-|TRBJ1-2|TRBV5-6|-
CASSLGASNYGYTF
TGTGCCAGCAGCTTAGGGGCCTCCAACTATGGCTACACCTTC
>-|TRBJ2-1|TRBV11-1|-
CASSLNGSLYNEQFF
TGTGCCAGCAGCTTAAACGGGAGTCTCTACAATGAGCAGTTCTTC
>TRBD1|TRBJ2-3|TRBV6-4|-
CASSDSQGADTQYF
TGTGCCAGCAGTGACTCACAGGGGGCAGATACGCAGTATTTT
>-|TRBJ2-5|TRBV19|once
CASSIGGQQETQYF
TGTGCCAGTAGTATAGGCGGCCAGCAAGAGACCCAGTACTTC
>-|TRBJ2-5|TRBV6-5|once
CASSWGSGQETQYF
TGTGCCAGCAGTTGGGGGTCAGGGCAAGAGACCCAGTACTTC
>-|TRBJ1-2|TRBV6-5|-
CASKREGVFYGYTF
TGTGCCAGCAAGAGAGAGGGTGTTTTCTATGGCTACACCTTC
>TRBD1|TRBJ2-2|TRBV9|-
CASSVATGGLATGELFF
TGTGCCAGCAGCGTAGCGACAGGGGGCCTCGCCACCGGGGAGCTGTTTTTT
>TRBD2|TRBJ2-3|TRBV30|-
CAWTAGGRTDTQYF
TGTGCCTGGACAGCGGGGGGGCGCACAGATACGCAGTATTTT
>-|TRBJ2-5|TRBV29-1|-
CSVVVLWEETQYF
TGCAGCGTTGTTGTATTGTGGGAAGAGACCCAGTACTTC
>-|TRBJ1-2|TRBV5-1|-
CASSLLDSYGYTF
TGCGCCAGCAGCTTGTTGGATTCCTATGGCTACACCTTC
>-|TRBJ1-1|TRBV2|-
CASSDAGTNTEAFF
TGTGCCAGCAGTGATGCAGGGACGAACACTGAAGCTTTCTTT
>TRBD2|TRBJ2-7|TRBV10-3|-
CAISDLRGTSMYEQYF
TGTGCCATCAGTGACTTGAGAGGGACTAGCATGTACGAGCAGTACTTC
>TRBD1|TRBJ1-3|TRBV9|-
CASSVGSLRTGGGNTIYF
TGTGCCAGCAGCGTAGGCTCCCTCCGGACAGGGGGAGGAAACACCATATATTTT
>TRBD2|TRBJ2-7|TRBV4-3|-
CASSQGLAGVGEQYF
TGCGCCAGCAGCCAAGGACTAGCGGGAGTAGGAGAGCAGTACTTC
>-|TRBJ2-1|TRBV4-2|-
CASSQTNSGNEQFF
TGTGCCAGCAGCCAAACTAATAGCGGCAATGAGCAGTTCTTC
>-|TRBJ2-5|TRBV21-1|-
CASSKARGGKETQYF
TGTGCCAGCAGCAAAGCGAGGGGAGGTAAAGAGACCCAGTACTTC
>-|TRBJ2-7|TRBV10-2|-
CASSESEYEQYF
TGCGCCAGCAGTGAGTCGGAGTACGAGCAGTACTTC
>-|TRBJ1-1|TRBV9|-
CASSAGPINTEAFF
TGTGCCAGCAGCGCGGGACCCATCAACACTGAAGCTTTCTTT
>-|TRBJ2-7|TRBV23-1|-
CASSQTPGTELYEQYF
TGCGCCAGCAGTCAAACCCCCGGGACCGAGCTCTACGAGCAGTACTTC
>-|TRBJ1-1|TRBV7-6|once
CASSLSGDTEAFF
TGTGCCAGCAGCTTGTCAGGGGACACTGAAGCTTTCTTT
>TRBD1|TRBJ1-1|TRBV27|-
CASSFAGVQGTGTEAFF
TGTGCCAGCAGTTTCGCGGGTGTACAGGGGACGGGCACTGAAGCTTTCTTT